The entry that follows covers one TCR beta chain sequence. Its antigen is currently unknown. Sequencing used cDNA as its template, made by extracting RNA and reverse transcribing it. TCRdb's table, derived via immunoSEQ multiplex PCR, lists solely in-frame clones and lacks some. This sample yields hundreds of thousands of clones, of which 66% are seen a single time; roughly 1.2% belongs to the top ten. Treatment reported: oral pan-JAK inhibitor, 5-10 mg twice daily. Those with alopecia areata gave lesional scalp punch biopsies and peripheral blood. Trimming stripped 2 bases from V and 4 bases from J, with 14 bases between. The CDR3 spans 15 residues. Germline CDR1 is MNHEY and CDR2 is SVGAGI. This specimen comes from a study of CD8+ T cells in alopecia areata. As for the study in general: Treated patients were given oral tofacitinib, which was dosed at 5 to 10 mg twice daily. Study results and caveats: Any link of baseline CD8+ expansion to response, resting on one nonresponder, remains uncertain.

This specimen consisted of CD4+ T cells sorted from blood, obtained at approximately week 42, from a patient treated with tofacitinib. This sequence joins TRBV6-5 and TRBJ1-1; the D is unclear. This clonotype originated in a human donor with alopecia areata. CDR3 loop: CASSYRQEVGTEAFF. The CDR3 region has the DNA TGTGCCAGCAGTTACCGTCAGGAGGTGGGCACTGAAGCTTTCTTT.